In this sample, the clone carrying this TCR beta chain turned up once. Antigen: not known. The data belong to a study of cytomegalovirus exposure and HLA in healthy donors. Study-level findings and limits: There were around 160 TCR beta chains listed as cytomegalovirus-associated. Most of the CMV-associated TCR beta chains (in a later analysis) appeared to be HLA-restricted.

Looked up from germline, CDR1 is LNHNV and CDR2 is YYDKDF (reference sequence). This CDR3 has 15 residues. V shed 3 bases and J 1 base; nucleotides not matched to a gene: 3. The PCR contained 60 Vbeta and 13 Jbeta primers. Assay used: immunoSEQ multiplex PCR; TCRdb lists only in-frame clones, some missing. Of 110,000 to 150,000 clones in the sample, 80% were seen once. The specimen sequenced was PBMCs. This sequence was found in a man in his forties in good health and CMV-seropositive. The chain recombines TRBV15 with TRBJ1-2; TRBD1 matches at 9 bases. CDR3 amino acids: CATSRRTGVNYGYTF. CDR3 DNA sequence: TGTGCCACCAGCAGGAGGACAGGGGTTAACTATGGCTACACCTTC.